Listed below are T cell receptor beta chains from one sample, sequenced in a study of Ad26.COV2.S vaccination and SARS-CoV-2 variants. Clones were read by immunoSEQ multiplex PCR, and TCRdb kept only the in-frame ones, dropping some. The sample lists 380,000 or so clones; about 88% were seen once. The specimen comprised peripheral blood, sampled in a trial of Ad26.COV2.S vaccine versus placebo. The source of these receptors is a person between 18 and 60 years old who received the Ad26.COV2.S COVID-19 vaccine or a placebo. Both conserved end residues are part of each CDR3. A D gene is named only where the DNA matches it firmly. Clone size is not always given. Where it is, it says once, few, many or a class for expanded clones.

TRBV5-4,TRBD1,-,TRBJ1-5,CASSLAGGNQPQHF,TGTGCCAGCAGCTTGGCAGGGGGAAATCAGCCCCAGCATTTT
TRBV4-3,TRBD1,-,TRBJ1-2,CASSPGTGNYGYTF,TGCGCCAGCAGCCCCGGGACAGGCAACTATGGCTACACCTTC
TRBV10-2,TRBD2,-,TRBJ2-7,CASSESWREGEQYF,TGCGCCAGCAGTGAGTCGTGGCGGGAGGGCGAGCAGTACTTC
TRBV28,-,-,TRBJ2-3,CASNEGRKPQDTQYF,TGTGCCAGCAACGAAGGAAGAAAGCCTCAAGATACGCAGTATTTT
TRBV6-5,-,-,TRBJ1-4,CASSEGLATNEKLFF,TGTGCCAGCAGCGAGGGATTGGCAACTAATGAAAAACTGTTTTTT
TRBV28,TRBD2,-,TRBJ2-1,CASSTLAGGPYNEQFF,TGTGCCAGCAGTACCCTAGCGGGAGGGCCCTACAATGAGCAGTTCTTC
TRBV7-8,-,-,TRBJ2-5,CASSATQRNQETQYF,TGTGCCAGCAGCGCAACGCAGAGAAATCAAGAGACCCAGTACTTC
TRBV5-6,-,few,TRBJ1-3,CASSLPGRFSGNTIYF,TGTGCCAGCAGCTTGCCGGGACGGTTCTCTGGAAACACCATATATTTT
TRBV15,TRBD1,once,TRBJ1-2,CATSRDWSGTGSVGYGYTF,TGTGCCACCAGCAGAGATTGGAGTGGGACAGGGAGCGTCGGCTATGGCTACACCTTC
TRBV5-5,TRBD1,-,TRBJ2-7,CASSSRTGAAYEQYF,TGTGCCAGCAGCTCGCGGACAGGGGCTGCCTACGAGCAGTACTTC
TRBV5-1,-,-,TRBJ2-2,CASSLSGRGTGELFF,TGCGCCAGCAGCTTGTCCGGCAGGGGCACCGGGGAGCTGTTTTTT
TRBV7-9,-,-,TRBJ1-4,CASSLRGTLNEKLFF,TGTGCCAGCAGCCTTAGGGGGACACTGAATGAAAAACTGTTTTTT
TRBV7-6,-,-,TRBJ1-5,CASSLFPNEPQHF,TGTGCCAGCAGCTTATTCCCCAATGAGCCCCAGCATTTT
TRBV6-6,-,-,TRBJ2-2,CASSSPGVSTGELFF,TGTGCCAGCAGTTCGCCGGGGGTGAGCACCGGGGAGCTGTTTTTT
TRBV5-1,-,once,TRBJ1-5,CASRWDTGQPQHF,TGCGCCAGCAGGTGGGACACCGGCCAGCCCCAGCATTTT
TRBV6-5,-,-,TRBJ1-3,CASLQGSGNTIYF,TGTGCCAGCCTACAGGGATCTGGAAACACCATATATTTT
TRBV19,TRBD1,-,TRBJ2-1,CASSPRDSPNEQFF,TGTGCCAGTAGTCCCCGGGACAGTCCTAATGAGCAGTTCTTC
TRBV9,-,-,TRBJ2-2,CASSVYGSNTGELFF,TGTGCCAGCAGCGTATACGGCTCGAACACCGGGGAGCTGTTTTTT
TRBV3-1/TRBV3-2,-,-,TRBJ1-5,CASRTGNQPQHF,TGTGCCAGCAGAACGGGGAATCAGCCCCAGCATTTT
TRBV15,-,-,TRBJ1-5,CATSIVQGEPQPQHF,TGTGCCACCAGCATTGTTCAGGGTGAGCCTCAGCCCCAGCATTTT
TRBV30,-,-,TRBJ1-4,CACQSSVVNEKLFF,TGTGCCTGCCAGAGCAGCGTGGTTAATGAAAAACTGTTTTTT
TRBV28,-,-,TRBJ2-3,CASFVLGDTQYF,TGTGCCAGCTTCGTGTTAGGGGATACGCAGTATTTT